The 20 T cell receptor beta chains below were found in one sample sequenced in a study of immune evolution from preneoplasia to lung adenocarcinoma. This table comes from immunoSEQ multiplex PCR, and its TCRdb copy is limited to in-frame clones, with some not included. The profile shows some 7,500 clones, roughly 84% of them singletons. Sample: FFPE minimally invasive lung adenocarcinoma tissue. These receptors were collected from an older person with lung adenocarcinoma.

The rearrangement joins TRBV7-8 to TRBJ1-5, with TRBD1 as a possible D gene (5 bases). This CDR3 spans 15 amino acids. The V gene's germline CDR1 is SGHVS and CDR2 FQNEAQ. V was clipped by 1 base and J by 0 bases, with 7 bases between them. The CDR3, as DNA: TGTGCCAGCAGCTTAGAGGGGCGTAGCAATCAGCCCCAGCATTTT. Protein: CASSLEGRSNQPQHF.

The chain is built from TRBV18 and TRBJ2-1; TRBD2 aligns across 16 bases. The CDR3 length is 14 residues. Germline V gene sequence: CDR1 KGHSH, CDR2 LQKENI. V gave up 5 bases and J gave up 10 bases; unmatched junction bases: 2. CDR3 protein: CASSSGLAGGEQFF. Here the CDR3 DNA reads TGTGCCAGCTCATCGGGACTAGCGGGGGGGGAGCAGTTCTTC.

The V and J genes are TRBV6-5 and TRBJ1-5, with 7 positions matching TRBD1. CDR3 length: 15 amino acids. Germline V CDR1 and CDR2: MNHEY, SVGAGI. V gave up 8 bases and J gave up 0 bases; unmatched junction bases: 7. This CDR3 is CASGKGAYSNQPQHF. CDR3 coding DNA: TGTGCCAGCGGAAAGGGGGCATATAGCAATCAGCCCCAGCATTTT.

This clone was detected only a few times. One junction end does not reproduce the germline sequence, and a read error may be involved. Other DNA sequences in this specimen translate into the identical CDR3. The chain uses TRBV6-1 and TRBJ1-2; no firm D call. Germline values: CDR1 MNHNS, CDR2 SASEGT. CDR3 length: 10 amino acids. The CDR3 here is CASREDGYTF. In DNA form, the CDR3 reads TGTGCCAGCAGGGAAGATGGCTACACCTTC.

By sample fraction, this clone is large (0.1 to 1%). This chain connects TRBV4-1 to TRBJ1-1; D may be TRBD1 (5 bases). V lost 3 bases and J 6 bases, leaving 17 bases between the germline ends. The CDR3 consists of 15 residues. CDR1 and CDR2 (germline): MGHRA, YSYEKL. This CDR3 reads CASSQPGSGDSEAFF. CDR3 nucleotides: TGCGCCAGCAGCCAGCCTGGGAGTGGGGACTCTGAAGCTTTCTTT.

DNA for the CDR3: TGTGCCAACTCCCCCGACAGTAACAATGAGCAGTTCTTC. This codes for CANSPDSNNEQFF. The chain uses TRBV7-9 and TRBJ2-1; D is possibly TRBD1 (5 bases). The V gene's germline CDR1 is SEHNR and CDR2 FQNEAQ (reference sequence). The CDR3 length is 13 residues. V lost 10 bases to trimming and J lost 5 bases, with 15 bases between them.

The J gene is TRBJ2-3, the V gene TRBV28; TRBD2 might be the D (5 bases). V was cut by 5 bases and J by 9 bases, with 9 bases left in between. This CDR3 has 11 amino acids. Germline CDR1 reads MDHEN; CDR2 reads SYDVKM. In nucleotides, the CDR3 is TGTGCCAGCAGTACCCGAGGGACGCAGTATTTT. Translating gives CASSTRGTQYF.

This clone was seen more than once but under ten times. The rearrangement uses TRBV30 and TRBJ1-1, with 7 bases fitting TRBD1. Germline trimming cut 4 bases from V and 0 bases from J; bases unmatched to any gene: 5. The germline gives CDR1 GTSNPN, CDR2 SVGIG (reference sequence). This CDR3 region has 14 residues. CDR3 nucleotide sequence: TGTGCCTGGACAGGGGGGTCCCTGAACACTGAAGCTTTCTTT. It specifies CAWTGGSLNTEAFF.

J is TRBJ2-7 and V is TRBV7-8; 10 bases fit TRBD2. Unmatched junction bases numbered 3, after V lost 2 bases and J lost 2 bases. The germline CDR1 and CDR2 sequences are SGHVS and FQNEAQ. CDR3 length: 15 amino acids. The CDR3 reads CASSLWTSGTYEQYF. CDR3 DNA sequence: TGTGCCAGCAGCTTATGGACTAGCGGCACCTACGAGCAGTACTTC.

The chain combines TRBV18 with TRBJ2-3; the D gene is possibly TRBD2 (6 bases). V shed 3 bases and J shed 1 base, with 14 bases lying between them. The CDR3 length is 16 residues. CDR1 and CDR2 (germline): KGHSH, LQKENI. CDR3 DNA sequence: TGTGCCAGCTCACCCCCCAGGACTAAGGGCACAGATACGCAGTATTTT. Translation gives CASSPPRTKGTDTQYF.

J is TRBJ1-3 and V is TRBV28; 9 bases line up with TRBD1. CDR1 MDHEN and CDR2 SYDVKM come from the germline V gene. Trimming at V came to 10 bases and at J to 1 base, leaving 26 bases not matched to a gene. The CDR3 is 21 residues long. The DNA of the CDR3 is TGTGCCACCCAAACGCAGTTTCCTCTTGACAGGGGGTCTGTTTCTGGAAACACCATATATTTT. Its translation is CATQTQFPLDRGSVSGNTIYF. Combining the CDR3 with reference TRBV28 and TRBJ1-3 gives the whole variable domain DVKVTQSSRYLVKRTGEKVFLECVQDMDHENMFWYRQDPGLGLRLIYFSYDVKMKEKGDIPEGYSVSREKKERFSLILESASTNQTSMYLCATQTQFPLDRGSVSGNTIYFGEGSWLTVV.

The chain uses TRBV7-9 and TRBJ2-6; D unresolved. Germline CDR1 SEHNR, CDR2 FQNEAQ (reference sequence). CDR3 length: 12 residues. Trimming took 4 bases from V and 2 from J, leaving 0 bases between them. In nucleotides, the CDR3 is TGTGCCAGCAGCTCTGGGGCCAACGTCCTGACTTTC. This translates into CASSSGANVLTF. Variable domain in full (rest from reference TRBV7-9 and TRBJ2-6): DTGVSQNPRHKITKRGQNVTFRCDPISEHNRLYWYRQTLGQGPEFLTYFQNEAQLEKSRLLSDRFSAERPKGSFSTLEIQRTEQGDSAMYLCASSSGANVLTFGAGSRLTVL.

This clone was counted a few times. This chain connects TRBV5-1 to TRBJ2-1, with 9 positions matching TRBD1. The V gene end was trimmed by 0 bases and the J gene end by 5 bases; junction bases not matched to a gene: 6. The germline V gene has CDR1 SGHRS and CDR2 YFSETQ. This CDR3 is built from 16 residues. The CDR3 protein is CASSLGGTGLNNEQFF. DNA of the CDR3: TGCGCCAGCAGCTTGGGGGGGACAGGGCTAAACAATGAGCAGTTCTTC.

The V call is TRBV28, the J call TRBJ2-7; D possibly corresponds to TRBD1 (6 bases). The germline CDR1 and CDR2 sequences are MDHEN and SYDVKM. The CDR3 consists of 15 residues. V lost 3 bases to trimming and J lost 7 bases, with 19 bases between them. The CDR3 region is CASSFLPGARGEQYF. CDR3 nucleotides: TGTGCCAGCAGTTTCCTCCCAGGGGCACGGGGAGAGCAGTACTTC. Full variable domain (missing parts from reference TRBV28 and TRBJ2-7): DVKVTQSSRYLVKRTGEKVFLECVQDMDHENMFWYRQDPGLGLRLIYFSYDVKMKEKGDIPEGYSVSREKKERFSLILESASTNQTSMYLCASSFLPGARGEQYFGPGTRLTVT.

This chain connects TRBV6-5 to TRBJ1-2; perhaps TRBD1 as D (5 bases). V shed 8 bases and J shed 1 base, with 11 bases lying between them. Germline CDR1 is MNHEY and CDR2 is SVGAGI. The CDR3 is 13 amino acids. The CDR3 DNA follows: TGTGCCAGCTGGAAGGGGCGTAACTATGGCTACACCTTC. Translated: CASWKGRNYGYTF.

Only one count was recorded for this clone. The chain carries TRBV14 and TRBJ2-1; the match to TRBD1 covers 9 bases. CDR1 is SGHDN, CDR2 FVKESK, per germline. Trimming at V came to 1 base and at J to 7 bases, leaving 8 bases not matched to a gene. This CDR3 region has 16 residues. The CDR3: CASSQGGTGTGNEQFF. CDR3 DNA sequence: TGTGCCAGCAGCCAAGGAGGGACAGGGACGGGTAATGAGCAGTTCTTC.

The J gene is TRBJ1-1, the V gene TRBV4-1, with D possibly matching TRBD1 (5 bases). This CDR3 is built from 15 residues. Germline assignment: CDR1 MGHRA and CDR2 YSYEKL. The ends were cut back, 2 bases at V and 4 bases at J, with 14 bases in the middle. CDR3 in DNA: TGCGCCAGCAGCCAAATAAGGGAGGGGTTCACTGAAGCTTTCTTT. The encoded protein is CASSQIREGFTEAFF.

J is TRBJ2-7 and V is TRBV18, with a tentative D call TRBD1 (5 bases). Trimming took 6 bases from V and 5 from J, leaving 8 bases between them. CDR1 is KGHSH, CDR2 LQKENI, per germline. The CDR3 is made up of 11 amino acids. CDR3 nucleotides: TGTGCCAGCTCCCTAGGGGACGAGCAGTACTTC. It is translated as CASSLGDEQYF. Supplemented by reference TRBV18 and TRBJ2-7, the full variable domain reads NAGVMQNPRHLVRRRGQEARLRCSPMKGHSHVYWYRQLPEEGLKFMVYLQKENIIDESGMPKERFSAEFPKEGPSILRIQQVVRGDSAAYFCASSLGDEQYFGPGTRLTVT.

The CDR3 sequence: CASSLEFASPLHF. The DNA for the CDR3 is TGTGCCAGCAGTTTAGAGTTTGCTTCACCCCTCCACTTT. The V call is TRBV27, the J call TRBJ1-6; D remains ambiguous. CDR3 size: 13 residues. V was shortened by 2 bases and J by 9 bases, with 8 bases between the two germline ends. Germline CDR1 is MNHEY and CDR2 is SMNVEV (reference sequence).

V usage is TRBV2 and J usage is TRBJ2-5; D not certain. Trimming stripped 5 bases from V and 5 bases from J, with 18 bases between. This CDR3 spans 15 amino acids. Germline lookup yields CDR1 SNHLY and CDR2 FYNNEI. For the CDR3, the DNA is TGTGCCAGCAGTTCCCGGGTCCCCAAAGGGGAGACCCAGTACTTC. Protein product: CASSSRVPKGETQYF.